The rows below give T cell receptor beta chains drawn from one sample of a study of CD8 T cells in ankylosing spondylitis. TCRdb recomputed calls from the 5' RACE reads with MiXCR, one row per CDR3 protein. The top ten hold 12% to 15% of the sample, which has some 240,000 distinct CDR3 sequences, 7.3% seen once. The sample consisted of blood, either unsorted or a sorted T cell fraction (not recorded which). The receptors shown here come from a male donor with ankylosing spondylitis. Each CDR3 is given with its conserved first and last residue. D genes are given only for firm matches. For some rows the clone size is stated as once, few or many, or as a class when expanded; others skip it.

V,D,J,size,CDR3,DNA
TRBV12-3/TRBV12-4,-,TRBJ1-6,few,CASKAGWVSPLHF,TGTGCCAGCAAAGCAGGGTGGGTCTCACCCCTCCACTTT
TRBV13,-,TRBJ2-7,few,CASSLNRVYEQYF,TGTGCCAGCAGCCTGAACAGGGTCTACGAGCAGTACTTC
TRBV27,-,TRBJ2-1,-,CTSWTSYNEQFF,TGTACCTCTTGGACGTCCTACAATGAGCAGTTCTTC
TRBV30,TRBD2,TRBJ2-1,few,CAWAPKRGVWEQFF,TGTGCCTGGGCCCCCAAGCGGGGGGTATGGGAGCAGTTCTTC
TRBV6-2/TRBV6-3,TRBD2,TRBJ2-1,few,CASNYGGNEQFF,TGTGCCAGCAACTACGGGGGGAATGAGCAGTTCTTC
TRBV5-5,TRBD1,TRBJ2-2,-,CASSLGQGPYTGELFF,TGTGCCAGCAGCTTGGGACAGGGGCCATACACCGGGGAGCTGTTTTTT
TRBV7-9,TRBD2,TRBJ2-1,many,CASSPTSGGPSYNEQFF,TGTGCCAGCAGCCCGACTAGCGGGGGACCCTCCTACAATGAGCAGTTCTTC
TRBV10-1,-,TRBJ2-1,few,CASSVPGAFDNEQFF,TGCGCCAGCAGTGTTCCGGGGGCGTTTGACAATGAGCAGTTCTTC
TRBV20-1,-,TRBJ1-1,many,CSAGGTEAFF,TGCAGTGCGGGGGGGACTGAAGCTTTCTTT
TRBV9,TRBD1,TRBJ1-1,few,CASSGGTGGNTEAFF,TGTGCCAGCAGCGGGGGGACAGGGGGGAACACTGAAGCTTTCTTT
TRBV25-1,-,TRBJ1-2,many,CASSKLGTSGYGYTF,TGTGCCAGCAGTAAACTCGGGACCTCCGGGTATGGCTACACCTTC
TRBV15,-,TRBJ2-7,few,CATSMEGGVSYEQYF,TGTGCCACCAGCATGGAGGGCGGGGTATCCTACGAGCAGTACTTC
TRBV9,-,TRBJ2-3,few,CASSVEGLDTQYF,TGTGCCAGCAGCGTAGAGGGGTTAGATACGCAGTATTTT
TRBV6-5,TRBD1,TRBJ1-2,many,CASSYLPTGVGGYTF,TGTGCCAGCAGTTACCTTCCGACAGGGGTGGGTGGCTACACCTTC
TRBV19,-,TRBJ2-6,-,CASSIVSRAGANVLTF,TGTGCCAGTAGTATAGTATCCAGGGCCGGGGCCAACGTCCTGACTTTC
TRBV4-3,TRBD2,TRBJ2-1,many,CASSRGAGGYEQFF,TGCGCCAGCAGCCGGGGAGCGGGAGGCTATGAGCAGTTCTTC
TRBV6-1,TRBD1,TRBJ1-2,-,CARTERTGGHNGYTF,TGTGCCAGAACCGAACGGACAGGGGGACACAATGGCTACACCTTC
TRBV28,TRBD1,TRBJ1-6,many,CASRRGQGGSPLHF,TGTGCCAGCAGACGAGGACAGGGAGGTTCACCCCTCCACTTT
TRBV4-2,TRBD2,TRBJ2-3,-,CASSQDEAGITDTQYF,TGTGCCAGCAGCCAAGACGAAGCGGGAATCACAGATACGCAGTATTTT
TRBV11-2,-,TRBJ1-1,many,CASRPDGNTEAFF,TGTGCCAGCAGACCCGACGGGAACACTGAAGCTTTCTTT
TRBV4-3,TRBD2,TRBJ2-3,many,CASSQERAGEADTQYF,TGCGCCAGCAGCCAAGAAAGGGCGGGAGAGGCAGATACGCAGTATTTT
TRBV7-2,TRBD1,TRBJ2-5,many,CASSPPSRGFWTQYF,TGTGCCAGCAGCCCCCCGTCCAGGGGGTTTTGGACCCAGTACTTC
TRBV6-2/TRBV6-3,-,TRBJ2-3,many,CASSDGRGTDTQYF,TGTGCCAGCAGTGACGGGAGAGGCACAGATACGCAGTATTTT
TRBV7-9,TRBD2,TRBJ2-3,-,CASSTGTSGGATDTQYF,TGTGCCAGCAGCACCGGGACTAGCGGGGGGGCAACAGATACGCAGTATTTT
TRBV5-5,TRBD2,TRBJ2-5,many,CASSLSGRRETQYF,TGTGCCAGCAGTCTTAGCGGGAGGCGGGAGACCCAGTACTTC
TRBV7-9,TRBD2,TRBJ2-7,many,CASSPRFGGRAYEQYF,TGTGCCAGCAGCCCAAGGTTCGGCGGGAGGGCTTACGAGCAGTACTTC
TRBV6-5,-,TRBJ2-5,-,CASSYSTRGAETQYF,TGTGCCAGCAGTTACTCGACCCGGGGGGCCGAGACCCAGTACTTC
TRBV10-2,-,TRBJ2-5,-,CASSEGGRGVETQYF,TGCGCCAGCAGTGAGGGGGGTAGGGGAGTCGAGACCCAGTACTTC
TRBV24-1,-,TRBJ2-1,many,CATSEAEEQFF,TGTGCCACCAGTGAGGCAGAAGAGCAGTTCTTC
TRBV7-9,-,TRBJ2-1,-,CASSSGSSSYNEQFF,TGTGCCAGCAGCTCCGGGTCCAGCTCCTACAATGAGCAGTTCTTC
TRBV3-1,-,TRBJ2-5,many,CASSPIPASQSDF,TGTGCCAGCAGCCCCATCCCAGCATCTCAGTCGGACTTC
TRBV12-3/TRBV12-4,-,TRBJ2-1,many,CASTLAALAREQFF,TGTGCCAGCACCCTTGCCGCGTTAGCGCGTGAGCAGTTCTTC
TRBV6-5,TRBD1,TRBJ1-2,-,CASSWTGGDGYTF,TGTGCCAGCAGTTGGACAGGGGGCGATGGCTACACCTTC
TRBV10-1,TRBD2,TRBJ2-7,few,CASSETAGGSYEQYF,TGCGCCAGCAGTGAGACGGCGGGAGGCTCCTACGAGCAGTACTTC
TRBV7-8,-,TRBJ1-5,few,CASSSHRPTGNQPQHF,TGTGCCAGCAGCTCCCACCGCCCTACGGGGAATCAGCCCCAGCATTTT
TRBV28,-,TRBJ1-1,many,CASRITGNTEAFF,TGTGCCAGCAGGATAACAGGGAACACTGAAGCTTTCTTT
TRBV19,-,TRBJ2-2,-,CAGSQYENTGELFF,TGTGCCGGTAGTCAATACGAGAACACCGGGGAGCTGTTTTTT
TRBV28,TRBD1,TRBJ1-1,few,CASSLFLQGTVWNTEAFF,TGTGCCAGCAGTTTATTCCTACAGGGGACGGTGTGGAACACTGAAGCTTTCTTT
TRBV7-9,-,TRBJ1-1,many,CASSSNPKNTEAFF,TGTGCCAGCAGCTCGAACCCCAAGAACACTGAAGCTTTCTTT
TRBV6-5,TRBD1,TRBJ2-5,many,CASSYQGQKQETQYF,TGTGCCAGCAGTTACCAGGGACAGAAGCAAGAGACCCAGTACTTC
TRBV9,-,TRBJ2-3,many,CASRKGSADTQYF,TGTGCCAGCAGGAAGGGGTCCGCAGATACGCAGTATTTT
TRBV2,TRBD1,TRBJ1-6,few,CASRPDRGNSPLHF,TGTGCCAGCAGACCCGACAGGGGGAATTCACCCCTCCACTTT
TRBV3-1,TRBD1,TRBJ2-1,few,CASSETGGPYNEQFF,TGTGCCAGCAGCGAAACAGGGGGACCCTACAATGAGCAGTTCTTC
TRBV4-2,TRBD1,TRBJ2-5,many,CASSQARTGQETQYF,TGTGCCAGCAGCCAAGCCCGGACAGGCCAAGAGACCCAGTACTTC
TRBV6-5,TRBD2,TRBJ2-1,many,CASSYFERGEQFF,TGTGCCAGCAGTTACTTCGAGCGGGGTGAGCAGTTCTTC
TRBV4-3,-,TRBJ1-5,-,CASSQDYYGYQPQHF,TGCGCCAGCAGCCAAGATTATTACGGATATCAGCCCCAGCATTTT
TRBV27,TRBD2,TRBJ2-5,few,CASSLYSGRAETQYF,TGTGCCAGCAGTTTATATAGCGGGAGGGCAGAGACCCAGTACTTC
TRBV5-8,-,TRBJ2-1,-,CAMTPGTTKGNEQFF,TGTGCCATGACCCCCGGGACAACAAAGGGGAATGAGCAGTTCTTC
TRBV14,-,TRBJ1-2,many,CASSQGYGYTF,TGTGCCAGCAGCCAAGGCTATGGCTACACCTTC
TRBV4-2,-,TRBJ2-3,many,CASSQGLTSDTQYF,TGTGCCAGCAGCCAAGGCCTAACCTCAGATACGCAGTATTTT
TRBV12-3/TRBV12-4,TRBD1,TRBJ2-3,-,CASSTKDRVGDTQYF,TGTGCCAGCAGTACCAAGGACAGGGTGGGAGATACGCAGTATTTT
TRBV7-9,TRBD1,TRBJ2-7,few,CASSLRDRGVHEQYF,TGTGCCAGCAGCCTCCGGGACAGGGGTGTCCACGAGCAGTACTTC
TRBV20-1,TRBD2,TRBJ2-2,many,CSAREGTSPGELFF,TGCAGTGCTAGAGAGGGGACTAGCCCCGGGGAGCTGTTTTTT
TRBV4-2,TRBD1,TRBJ1-1,many,CASSQWAAQGTEAFF,TGTGCCAGCAGCCAATGGGCAGCACAGGGGACTGAAGCTTTCTTT
TRBV27,-,TRBJ2-7,many,CASSLRGANYEQYF,TGTGCCAGCAGTTTACGGGGGGCTAACTACGAGCAGTACTTC
TRBV20-1,-,TRBJ2-5,many,CSARVQRAWGETQYF,TGCAGTGCTAGAGTTCAGCGGGCGTGGGGCGAGACCCAGTACTTC
TRBV27,-,TRBJ2-5,many,CASGVENTGRCQETQYF,TGTGCCAGCGGCGTAGAGAATACAGGCCGTTGTCAAGAGACCCAGTACTTC
TRBV5-1,TRBD1,TRBJ2-3,many,CASSSDRALPDTQYF,TGCGCCAGCAGCTCCGACAGGGCGCTCCCAGATACGCAGTATTTT
TRBV11-2,TRBD1,TRBJ1-4,few,CASSLGWDRGDEKLFF,TGTGCCAGCAGCTTAGGATGGGACAGGGGGGACGAAAAACTGTTTTTT
TRBV20-1,-,TRBJ1-2,-,CSAWDGNYGYTF,TGCAGTGCTTGGGACGGTAACTATGGCTACACCTTC